These 10 T cell receptor beta chains were sequenced from one sample in a study of shared clonotypes between healthy human individuals. Method: immunoSEQ multiplex PCR; TCRdb's copy keeps in-frame clones and lacks some. The sample shows roughly 810,000 clones, around 96% of them seen only once. Naivety among CD8 cells was defined by CD45RO negativity and positive CCR7 selection, thereby excluding terminally differentiated effector memory CD45RA+ cells. The specimen was naive CD8+ T cells sorted from blood. These TCRs come from a man aged 30 to 45 in good health.

CDR3: CASRPGTDKRTYEQYF. The DNA for the CDR3 is TGTGCCAGCAGACCCGGGACAGATAAGCGAACGTACGAGCAGTACTTC. The chain carries TRBV7-3 and TRBJ2-7; 7 bases align to TRBD1. The J segment lost 4 bases and the V segment lost 6 bases, leaving 15 bases of the junction unmatched. The germline gives CDR1 SGHTA, CDR2 FQGTGA. This CDR3 has 16 amino acids.

This rearrangement joins TRBV10-2 to TRBJ2-1; the match to TRBD1 covers 7 bases. This CDR3 spans 12 amino acids. The ends lost 5 bases at V and 12 bases at J; junction bases unmatched: 7. The V gene's germline CDR1 is WSHSY and CDR2 SAAADI. CDR3 DNA sequence: TGCGCCAGCAGTCCGAATCGACAGGGGCAGTTCTTC. This sequence encodes CASSPNRQGQFF.

This chain uses TRBV5-1 with TRBJ2-7; tentatively, D is TRBD1 (6 bases). The germline gives CDR1 SGHRS, CDR2 YFSETQ. Trimming removed 0 bases at V and 3 bases at J, with 16 bases between. This CDR3 has 16 residues. The CDR3: CASSLEAPGQIYEQYF. The CDR3 nucleotides read TGCGCCAGCAGCTTGGAGGCCCCGGGACAAATCTACGAGCAGTACTTC.

The chain joins TRBV29-1 to TRBJ1-2; D gene uncertain. The CDR3 runs 11 residues. CDR1 SQVTM and CDR2 ANQGSEA come from the germline V gene. V shed 7 bases and J shed 0 bases, with 6 bases lying between them. CDR3 amino acids: CSADTNYGYTF. In DNA, the CDR3 is TGCAGCGCCGACACTAACTATGGCTACACCTTC.

J is TRBJ1-5 and V is TRBV21-1. TRBV21-1 is designated a pseudogene. The CDR3 is 19 amino acids. CDR3: CASSKQLEGGKNSNQPQHF. CDR3 sequence (DNA): TGTGCCAGCAGCAAACAACTTGAGGGCGGGAAAAATAGCAATCAGCCCCAGCATTTT.

The chain links TRBV30 to TRBJ2-7; 8 bases map to TRBD1. CDR1 is GTSNPN, CDR2 SVGIG, per germline (reference sequence). There are 14 residues in the CDR3. With V trimmed by 2 bases and J by 2 bases, 5 bases remained unmatched. The CDR3 coding sequence is TGTGCCTGGAGTCTCGGACAGGGCCCCTACGAGCAGTACTTC. It translates to CAWSLGQGPYEQYF.

The genes are TRBV7-9 and TRBJ2-1; 11 bases line up with TRBD2. Germline CDR1 SEHNR, CDR2 FQNEAQ (reference sequence). V lost 0 bases and J lost 6; bases outside the gene matches: 7. This CDR3 has 17 residues. The CDR3 DNA reads TGTGCCAGCAGCTTAGCTGTAGCGGGAGGGCCCCCCAATGAGCAGTTCTTC. It specifies CASSLAVAGGPPNEQFF.

V and J are TRBV29-1 and TRBJ1-2; the D is unclear. CDR1 is SQVTM and CDR2 is ANQGSEA in the germline V gene. The CDR3 runs 11 residues. V was trimmed by 5 bases and J by 5 bases, leaving 9 bases between them. The CDR3 sequence is CSVQDLYGYTF. In nucleotides, the CDR3 is TGCAGCGTTCAGGACCTGTATGGCTACACCTTC.

This chain connects TRBV7-9 to TRBJ1-2, with D possibly TRBD1 on 5 matching bases. The CDR3 runs to 14 residues. V lost 5 bases and J lost 2, with 12 bases in between. Germline CDR1 and CDR2: SEHNR and FQNEAQ (reference sequence). This CDR3 reads CASSPPAGNYGYTF. CDR3 DNA: TGTGCCAGCAGCCCTCCAGCAGGGAACTATGGCTACACCTTC.

This clone appeared once. V and J are TRBV6-5 and TRBJ2-2, with TRBD2 matching over 11 bases. Germline CDR1 MNHEY, CDR2 SVGAGI. Trimming removed 5 bases from V and 4 bases from J; junction bases left unmatched: 3. The CDR3 is made up of 15 amino acids. In DNA, the CDR3 is TGTGCCAGCAGTCTAGCGGGAGGAATCACCGGGGAGCTGTTTTTT. It specifies CASSLAGGITGELFF.